The 13 T cell receptor beta chains below all came from one sample that was sequenced in a study of blood T cell repertoires in COVID-19. Using immunoSEQ multiplex PCR, the repertoire was profiled, and TCRdb retains in-frame clones only, with some absent. This table has hundreds of thousands of clones, approximately 83% appearing once. Sequences were obtained from peripheral blood. These receptors were taken from a woman aged 25 to 45 with COVID-19, enrolled during active disease.

The chain has TRBV9 and TRBJ2-3, with 12 bases that match TRBD2. Germline V gene sequence: CDR1 SGDLS, CDR2 YYNGEE. CDR3 size: 17 residues. V lost 2 bases and J lost 0; bases outside the gene matches: 4. CDR3 loop: CASSVGLAGGSTDTQYF. In DNA, the CDR3 is TGTGCCAGCAGCGTGGGCCTAGCGGGGGGGAGCACAGATACGCAGTATTTT.

The sample holds one count of this clone. The chain carries TRBV7-3 and TRBJ1-2; 8 bases fit TRBD1. V was pared by 1 base and J by 3 bases, with 7 bases of the junction left unmatched. Germline CDR1 is SGHTA and CDR2 is FQGTGA. The CDR3 is 16 amino acids. CDR3: CASSLNHRGSYYGYTF. The CDR3 DNA is TGTGCCAGCAGCTTAAACCACAGGGGGAGTTACTATGGCTACACCTTC. The whole variable domain, filled in from reference TRBV7-3 and TRBJ1-2, reads GAGVSQTPSNKVTEKGKYVELRCDPISGHTALYWYRQSLGQGPEFLIYFQGTGAADDSGLPNDRFFAVRPEGSVSTLKIQRTERGDSAVYLCASSLNHRGSYYGYTFGSGTRLTVV.

This chain uses TRBV4-3 with TRBJ1-2, with D uncertain. The CDR3 is 17 amino acids. CDR1 is LGHNA, CDR2 YSLEER, per germline. V lost 0 bases and J lost 4, with 18 bases in between. CDR3 residues: CASSQDLGGALGYGYTF. The CDR3 DNA reads TGCGCCAGCAGCCAAGATCTAGGCGGCGCGCTGGGCTATGGCTACACCTTC.

V usage is TRBV30 and J usage is TRBJ2-7; TRBD2 matches 13 bases. The trim removed 3 bases at V and 4 bases at J, leaving 9 bases unmatched. The V gene's germline CDR1 is GTSNPN and CDR2 SVGIG (reference sequence). The CDR3 totals 16 residues. The CDR3 region is CAWSLGLAGDRYEQYF. In nucleotides, the CDR3 is TGTGCCTGGAGCCTCGGACTAGCGGGAGACCGATACGAGCAGTACTTC.

The chain has TRBV6-5 and TRBJ1-2; D gene unclear. Germline values: CDR1 MNHEY, CDR2 SVGAGI. Trimming removed 0 bases from V and 8 bases from J, with 10 bases in between. The CDR3 contains 13 residues. CDR3: CASSYSRLEGYTF. As DNA, the CDR3 is TGTGCCAGCAGTTACTCGAGGCTAGAGGGCTACACCTTC.

The chain uses TRBV11-2 and TRBJ2-7, with D perhaps matching TRBD2 (5 bases). This CDR3 comprises 13 residues. Trimming removed 3 bases from V and 2 bases from J, with 8 bases in between. Per the germline V gene, CDR1 is SGHAT and CDR2 is FQNNGV. CDR3 in DNA: TGTGCCAGCAGCTTTGGCGGGCCCTACGAGCAGTACTTC. Translating it yields CASSFGGPYEQYF.

The genes are TRBV3-1 (or the pseudogene TRBV3-2) and TRBJ1-4, with a weak D call TRBD1 (5 bases). This CDR3 has 14 amino acids. The germline CDR1 and CDR2 sequences are LGHDT and YNNKEL (reference sequence). Between the trimmed V and J ends, which lost 4 bases and 0 bases, there was a span of 6 bases. CDR3 in DNA: TGTGCCAGCAGCCCCAGGGCAACTAATGAAAAACTGTTTTTT. This codes for CASSPRATNEKLFF.

The J gene is TRBJ2-2, the V gene TRBV5-1; D is unresolved. Looked up from germline, CDR1 is SGHRS and CDR2 is YFSETQ. This CDR3 has 14 residues. The V end was cut by 4 bases, the J end by 4 bases, with 11 bases between. CDR3 region: CASSPTPSTGELFF. CDR3 bases: TGCGCCAGCAGCCCAACCCCCAGCACCGGGGAGCTGTTTTTT.

This chain uses TRBV2 with TRBJ2-5; 9 bases match TRBD2. Trimming cost V 6 bases and J 1 base; bases outside gene matches: 3. The germline V gene has CDR1 SNHLY and CDR2 FYNNEI. This CDR3 spans 14 amino acids. CDR3 bases: TGTGCCAGCAGATATAGCGGGGGCCAAGAGACCCAGTACTTC. Its translation is CASRYSGGQETQYF. The full variable domain, with the rest looked up from reference TRBV2 and TRBJ2-5, is EPEVTQTPSHQVTQMGQEVILRCVPISNHLYFYWYRQILGQKVEFLVSFYNNEISEKSEIFDDQFSVERPDGSNFTLKIRSTKLEDSAMYFCASRYSGGQETQYFGPGTRLLVL.

The J gene is TRBJ2-3, the V gene TRBV2, with no clear D. The CDR3 is 16 amino acids. CDR1 is SNHLY, CDR2 FYNNEI, per germline. Between the trimmed V and J ends, which lost 2 bases and 2 bases, there was a span of 14 bases. CDR3 in amino acids: CASSERGGQLTDTQYF. In DNA form, the CDR3 reads TGTGCCAGCAGTGAACGCGGTGGCCAGCTCACAGATACGCAGTATTTT.

The chain couples TRBV9 to TRBJ1-2; 8 bases are a match to TRBD1. Per the germline V gene, CDR1 is SGDLS and CDR2 is YYNGEE. J gave up 4 bases and V 2 bases, and 4 bases lay outside the gene matches. The CDR3 runs 14 residues. DNA for the CDR3: TGTGCCAGCAGCGTCGACAGGGGCGTCTATGGCTACACCTTC. Its translation is CASSVDRGVYGYTF.

The chain couples TRBV7-6 to TRBJ2-3, with 11 bases matching TRBD2. CDR1 is SGHVS, CDR2 FNYEAQ, per germline. CDR3 length: 19 amino acids. The V gene end was trimmed by 5 bases and the J gene end by 0 bases; junction bases not matched to a gene: 13. The CDR3 here is CASSLSGLAGGTSTDTQYF. CDR3 bases: TGTGCCAGCAGCCTTAGTGGGTTAGCGGGGGGGACTAGCACAGATACGCAGTATTTT.

The chain links TRBV28 to TRBJ2-7; D is unresolved. CDR1 is MDHEN, CDR2 SYDVKM, per germline. V gave up 6 bases and J gave up 3 bases, with 9 bases separating them. The CDR3 covers 12 residues. The chain's CDR3 is CASSQKVYEQYF. For the CDR3, the DNA is TGTGCCAGCAGCCAGAAAGTCTACGAGCAGTACTTC.